What follows describes a single T cell receptor beta chain. Antigen specificity is unknown. As every portion of the isolated RNA was reverse transcribed, the sequencing read expressed TCRB transcripts. The average output of naive, central memory and regulatory T cell samples was around 3.5 million reads. Clones were sequenced by immunoSEQ multiplex PCR, and TCRdb holds only the in-frame ones, with some missing. Of about 150,000 clones in the sample, under 60% are singletons; the top ten hold roughly 0.43%. The sample is drawn from a study of beta chain features in type 1 diabetes. Study information: Age and gender were similar between patients and healthy donors, as were cell yields.

Germline CDR1 SGHTA, CDR2 FQGNSA. The CDR3 consists of 15 residues. The V and J ends lost 1 base and 0 bases respectively, with 8 bases between them. General observations from the study: Fewer junction insertions and more nucleotide deletions appeared in type 1 diabetes patients.

The sequence was collected from a man aged 18 to 30 in good health. The chain carries TRBV7-2 and TRBJ2-3, with TRBD1 as a possible D gene (5 bases). What was sequenced was Tregs from blood. The CDR3 sequence: CASSLGQLSTDTQYF. CDR3 DNA: TGTGCCAGCAGCTTAGGACAGCTAAGCACAGATACGCAGTATTTT.